The 7 T cell receptor beta chains presented below share a single source sample, sequenced in a study of cytomegalovirus exposure and HLA in healthy donors (TCRdb year 2017). Library creation used the immunoSEQ multiplex PCR assay. The multiplex PCR relied on a mix of 60 forward primers for TCR Vbeta segments and 13 reverse primers for TCR Jbeta segments. TCRdb limited this immuneACCESS table to in-frame rearrangements with V and J called. A share of clones is missing; checked studies link under half to unresolved V genes, and the rest is unexplained. This sample gives around 75,000 clones in total; 75% to 80% of them show up just once. Under 4% of the sample belongs to the ten largest clones. Sequencing was carried out using PBMCs. Source of these receptors: a man aged 35 to 55 in good health and CMV-seronegative.

The CDR3: CASSYDFGGNYGYTF. CDR3 DNA sequence: TGTGCCAGCAGTTACGACTTCGGTGGTAACTATGGCTACACCTTC. This chain joins TRBV6-5 and TRBJ1-2; D remains ambiguous. This CDR3 is built from 15 residues. Germline V gene data show CDR1 as MNHEY and CDR2 as SVGAGI. Trimming cost V 2 bases and J 1 base, with 11 bases left between them.

This clone has only one observation. The V gene is TRBV27, the J gene TRBJ1-2; the match to TRBD1 covers 9 bases. CDR3 length: 13 residues. Germline assignment: CDR1 MNHEY and CDR2 SMNVEV (reference sequence). With V trimmed by 8 bases and J by 7 bases, 8 bases remained unmatched. The CDR3 here is CASCLTGGSGYTF. The CDR3 coding sequence is TGTGCCAGCTGCTTGACAGGGGGTTCTGGCTACACCTTC.

The V call is TRBV5-1, the J call TRBJ2-7; perhaps TRBD1 as D (6 bases). The CDR3 is 14 amino acids. Trimming pared 0 bases from V and 5 bases from J, leaving 12 bases between. Germline V lookup: CDR1 SGHRS, CDR2 YFSETQ. The DNA of the CDR3 is TGCGCCAGCAGCTTGGGGGGGCGTCCCAACGAGCAGTACTTC. This encodes CASSLGGRPNEQYF.

This chain links TRBV7-2 with TRBJ1-5, with D maybe TRBD1 (6 bases). Looked up from germline, CDR1 is SGHTA and CDR2 is FQGNSA. This CDR3 region has 16 residues. Trimming removed 1 base at V and 7 bases at J, with 17 bases between. For the CDR3, the DNA is TGTGCCAGCAGCTTAGGGGGGCAGGGGATGGTACAGCCCCAGCATTTT. It codes for CASSLGGQGMVQPQHF.

V and J are TRBV5-1 and TRBJ1-5; D may be TRBD1 (5 bases). The germline V and J ends were trimmed by 0 bases and 3 bases, with 7 bases remaining between them. Germline CDR1 SGHRS, CDR2 YFSETQ. The CDR3 loop spans 14 amino acids. The CDR3 region has the DNA TGCGCCAGCAGCTTGGGCAGGGACAATCAGCCCCAGCATTTT. This encodes CASSLGRDNQPQHF.

As DNA, the CDR3 is TGTGCCAGCACCCCGGCGGGGACTAGCTTCAGTGAGCAGTTCTTC. Protein product: CASTPAGTSFSEQFF. The chain couples TRBV28 to TRBJ2-1, with TRBD2 matching 9 bases. Germline assignment: CDR1 MDHEN and CDR2 SYDVKM. V was clipped by 7 bases and J by 9 bases; unmatched bases: 13. The CDR3 has 15 residues.

With regard to this clone: One end of the junction varies from germline; a read error may be responsible. The chain has TRBV6-6 and TRBJ1-2, with D possibly matching TRBD1 (5 bases). Germline CDR1 and CDR2: MNHNY and SVGAGI (reference sequence). There are 15 residues in the CDR3. CDR3 protein: CASSPTTDSNYGYPF. CDR3 in DNA: TGTGCCAGCAGTCCAACGACAGATTCTAACTATGGCTACCCCTTC.